This record looks at one T cell receptor (beta chain) sequence and its context. TCRdb's table, derived via immunoSEQ multiplex PCR, lists solely in-frame clones and lacks some. The data hold over 60,000 clones, with around 90% observed a single time. These data originate in a study of stem cell transplantation in POMP-related autoinflammatory disease. Trimming stripped 1 base from V and 2 bases from J, with 13 bases between. CDR3 size: 16 residues. Germline V lookup: CDR1 SGHRS, CDR2 YFSETQ. The receptor's source is a human patient with POMP-related autoinflammation and immune dysregulation (PRAID). Some T cells may be transferred from the graft donor. The V and J genes are TRBV5-1 and TRBJ2-1, with D perhaps matching TRBD2 (6 bases). This specimen consisted of CD4+ T cells from PBMCs, obtained after stem cell transplantation. CDR3 sequence reads: CASSLWGSGTYNEQFF. The CDR3, as DNA: TGCGCCAGCAGCTTGTGGGGTAGCGGCACCTACAATGAGCAGTTCTTC.